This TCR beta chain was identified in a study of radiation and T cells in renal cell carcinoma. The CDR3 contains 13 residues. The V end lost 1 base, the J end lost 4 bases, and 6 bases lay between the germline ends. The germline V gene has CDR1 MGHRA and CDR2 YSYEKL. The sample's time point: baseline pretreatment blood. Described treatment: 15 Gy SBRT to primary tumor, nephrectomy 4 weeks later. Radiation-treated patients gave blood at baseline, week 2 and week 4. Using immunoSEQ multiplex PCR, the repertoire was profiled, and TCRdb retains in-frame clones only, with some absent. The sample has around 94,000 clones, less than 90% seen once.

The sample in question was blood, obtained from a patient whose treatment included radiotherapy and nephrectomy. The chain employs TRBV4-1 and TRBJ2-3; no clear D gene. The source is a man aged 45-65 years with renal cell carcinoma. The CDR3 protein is CASSQVNADTQYF. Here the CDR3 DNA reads TGCGCCAGCAGCCAAGTAAACGCAGATACGCAGTATTTT.